Detailed here is one T cell receptor beta chain. The target antigen is unknown. The data are from a study of response to subunit inactivated influenza vaccine. General observations from the study: Each seasonal influenza vaccination, the authors suggested, recruits few new T cells.

There are 16 residues in the CDR3. In germline, CDR1 is MNHEY, CDR2 SMNVEV (reference sequence). V was clipped by 3 bases and J by 0 bases; unmatched bases: 2. TCRdb used MiXCR to reprocess the RT-PCR reads, holding one entry per CDR3 protein. The sample has 650,000 to 800,000 distinct CDR3 sequences; roughly 14% are singletons. The J gene is TRBJ1-6, the V gene TRBV27; 7 positions agree with TRBD1. The material sequenced was PBMCs from blood, taken 14 days before vaccination. This sequence originates from a man aged 50-60 years who received an inactivated influenza vaccine. CDR3 region: CASSLTGISYNSPLHF. Here the CDR3 DNA reads TGTGCCAGCAGTTTGACAGGGATCTCCTATAATTCACCCCTCCACTTT.